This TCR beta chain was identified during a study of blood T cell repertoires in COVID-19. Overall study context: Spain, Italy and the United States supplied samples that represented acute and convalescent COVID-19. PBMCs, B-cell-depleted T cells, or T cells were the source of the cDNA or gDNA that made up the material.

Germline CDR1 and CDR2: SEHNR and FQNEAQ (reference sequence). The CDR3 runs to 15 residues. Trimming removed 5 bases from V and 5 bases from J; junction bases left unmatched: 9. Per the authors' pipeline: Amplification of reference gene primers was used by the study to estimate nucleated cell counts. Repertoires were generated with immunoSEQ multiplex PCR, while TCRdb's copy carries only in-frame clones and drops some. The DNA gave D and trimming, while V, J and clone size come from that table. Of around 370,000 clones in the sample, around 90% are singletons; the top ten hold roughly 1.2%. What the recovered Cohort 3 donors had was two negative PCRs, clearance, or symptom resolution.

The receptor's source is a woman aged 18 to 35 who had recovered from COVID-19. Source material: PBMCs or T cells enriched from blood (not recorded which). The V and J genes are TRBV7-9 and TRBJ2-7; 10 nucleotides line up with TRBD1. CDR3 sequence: CASSLLGDRGDEQYF. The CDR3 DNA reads TGTGCCAGCAGCCTATTAGGGGACAGGGGCGACGAGCAGTACTTC.